This T cell receptor beta chain was recorded in a study of identical twins. In TCRdb, the 5' RACE reads were re-called with MiXCR into one record per CDR3 protein. This table holds fewer than 250,000 distinct CDR3 sequences, approximately 6.8% found once. Germline values: CDR1 MNHEY, CDR2 SMNVEV (reference sequence). This CDR3 is 16 amino acids long. The junction had 6 bases not matched to a gene; V was cut back by 3 bases and J by 4 bases. This clonotype was observed a few times. Its antigen remains unknown. All donors were healthy, and all were Caucasian. General study results and limits: It was cross-sectional statistical analysis, not following the same donors, that the conclusions relied on. Diverse VJ usage suggested most zero-insertion clonotypes were not invariant T cells.

This sample was also put to use in a study of yellow fever vaccine responses in identical twins. This second study notes: Twins' vaccine T cell responses reportedly seemed partly convergent and partly personalized.

The material sequenced was CD8+ T cells sorted from blood. The gene calls are TRBV27 and TRBJ2-1, with 10 bases matching TRBD2. The sequence was collected from a woman aged 18-30 years in good health. CDR3 sequence reads: CASSLVPLAGYNEQFF. The CDR3 DNA reads TGTGCCAGCAGTTTGGTCCCACTAGCGGGGTACAATGAGCAGTTCTTC.